This paragraph reports one T cell receptor (beta chain). The data were taken from a study of CD8 T cells in Susac syndrome. In germline, CDR1 is PRHDT, CDR2 FYEKMQ (reference sequence). The CDR3 totals 16 residues. Trimming cost V 0 bases and J 4 bases; bases outside gene matches: 6. Sequencing of TCR beta was carried out in blood CD8+ and CD4+ T cells. Random hexamers were used to reverse transcribe about 0.45 to 1 ug of RNA. The amplification used immunoSEQ multiplex PCR on TCR beta CDR3; it spanned 54 Vbeta and 13 Jbeta. Each CDR3 protein is one row after TCRdb ran MiXCR on the immunoSEQ multiplex PCR reads. The sample includes fewer than 350,000 distinct CDR3 sequences, roughly 85% seen only once; the top ten take roughly 0.21%.

Material for sequencing was CD8+ T cells from PBMCs. The sequence was collected from a human donor with multiple sclerosis. This sequence joins TRBV13 and TRBJ2-5, with 9 nucleotides matching TRBD1. The CDR3 reads CASSLGRGQGLETQYF. The CDR3 DNA is TGTGCCAGCAGCTTAGGACGGGGACAGGGTTTAGAGACCCAGTACTTC. Combining the CDR3 with reference TRBV13 and TRBJ2-5 gives the whole variable domain AAGVIQSPRHLIKEKRETATLKCYPIPRHDTVYWYQQGPGQDPQFLISFYEKMQSDKGSIPDRFSAQQFSDYHSELNMSSLELGDSALYFCASSLGRGQGLETQYFGPGTRLLVL.